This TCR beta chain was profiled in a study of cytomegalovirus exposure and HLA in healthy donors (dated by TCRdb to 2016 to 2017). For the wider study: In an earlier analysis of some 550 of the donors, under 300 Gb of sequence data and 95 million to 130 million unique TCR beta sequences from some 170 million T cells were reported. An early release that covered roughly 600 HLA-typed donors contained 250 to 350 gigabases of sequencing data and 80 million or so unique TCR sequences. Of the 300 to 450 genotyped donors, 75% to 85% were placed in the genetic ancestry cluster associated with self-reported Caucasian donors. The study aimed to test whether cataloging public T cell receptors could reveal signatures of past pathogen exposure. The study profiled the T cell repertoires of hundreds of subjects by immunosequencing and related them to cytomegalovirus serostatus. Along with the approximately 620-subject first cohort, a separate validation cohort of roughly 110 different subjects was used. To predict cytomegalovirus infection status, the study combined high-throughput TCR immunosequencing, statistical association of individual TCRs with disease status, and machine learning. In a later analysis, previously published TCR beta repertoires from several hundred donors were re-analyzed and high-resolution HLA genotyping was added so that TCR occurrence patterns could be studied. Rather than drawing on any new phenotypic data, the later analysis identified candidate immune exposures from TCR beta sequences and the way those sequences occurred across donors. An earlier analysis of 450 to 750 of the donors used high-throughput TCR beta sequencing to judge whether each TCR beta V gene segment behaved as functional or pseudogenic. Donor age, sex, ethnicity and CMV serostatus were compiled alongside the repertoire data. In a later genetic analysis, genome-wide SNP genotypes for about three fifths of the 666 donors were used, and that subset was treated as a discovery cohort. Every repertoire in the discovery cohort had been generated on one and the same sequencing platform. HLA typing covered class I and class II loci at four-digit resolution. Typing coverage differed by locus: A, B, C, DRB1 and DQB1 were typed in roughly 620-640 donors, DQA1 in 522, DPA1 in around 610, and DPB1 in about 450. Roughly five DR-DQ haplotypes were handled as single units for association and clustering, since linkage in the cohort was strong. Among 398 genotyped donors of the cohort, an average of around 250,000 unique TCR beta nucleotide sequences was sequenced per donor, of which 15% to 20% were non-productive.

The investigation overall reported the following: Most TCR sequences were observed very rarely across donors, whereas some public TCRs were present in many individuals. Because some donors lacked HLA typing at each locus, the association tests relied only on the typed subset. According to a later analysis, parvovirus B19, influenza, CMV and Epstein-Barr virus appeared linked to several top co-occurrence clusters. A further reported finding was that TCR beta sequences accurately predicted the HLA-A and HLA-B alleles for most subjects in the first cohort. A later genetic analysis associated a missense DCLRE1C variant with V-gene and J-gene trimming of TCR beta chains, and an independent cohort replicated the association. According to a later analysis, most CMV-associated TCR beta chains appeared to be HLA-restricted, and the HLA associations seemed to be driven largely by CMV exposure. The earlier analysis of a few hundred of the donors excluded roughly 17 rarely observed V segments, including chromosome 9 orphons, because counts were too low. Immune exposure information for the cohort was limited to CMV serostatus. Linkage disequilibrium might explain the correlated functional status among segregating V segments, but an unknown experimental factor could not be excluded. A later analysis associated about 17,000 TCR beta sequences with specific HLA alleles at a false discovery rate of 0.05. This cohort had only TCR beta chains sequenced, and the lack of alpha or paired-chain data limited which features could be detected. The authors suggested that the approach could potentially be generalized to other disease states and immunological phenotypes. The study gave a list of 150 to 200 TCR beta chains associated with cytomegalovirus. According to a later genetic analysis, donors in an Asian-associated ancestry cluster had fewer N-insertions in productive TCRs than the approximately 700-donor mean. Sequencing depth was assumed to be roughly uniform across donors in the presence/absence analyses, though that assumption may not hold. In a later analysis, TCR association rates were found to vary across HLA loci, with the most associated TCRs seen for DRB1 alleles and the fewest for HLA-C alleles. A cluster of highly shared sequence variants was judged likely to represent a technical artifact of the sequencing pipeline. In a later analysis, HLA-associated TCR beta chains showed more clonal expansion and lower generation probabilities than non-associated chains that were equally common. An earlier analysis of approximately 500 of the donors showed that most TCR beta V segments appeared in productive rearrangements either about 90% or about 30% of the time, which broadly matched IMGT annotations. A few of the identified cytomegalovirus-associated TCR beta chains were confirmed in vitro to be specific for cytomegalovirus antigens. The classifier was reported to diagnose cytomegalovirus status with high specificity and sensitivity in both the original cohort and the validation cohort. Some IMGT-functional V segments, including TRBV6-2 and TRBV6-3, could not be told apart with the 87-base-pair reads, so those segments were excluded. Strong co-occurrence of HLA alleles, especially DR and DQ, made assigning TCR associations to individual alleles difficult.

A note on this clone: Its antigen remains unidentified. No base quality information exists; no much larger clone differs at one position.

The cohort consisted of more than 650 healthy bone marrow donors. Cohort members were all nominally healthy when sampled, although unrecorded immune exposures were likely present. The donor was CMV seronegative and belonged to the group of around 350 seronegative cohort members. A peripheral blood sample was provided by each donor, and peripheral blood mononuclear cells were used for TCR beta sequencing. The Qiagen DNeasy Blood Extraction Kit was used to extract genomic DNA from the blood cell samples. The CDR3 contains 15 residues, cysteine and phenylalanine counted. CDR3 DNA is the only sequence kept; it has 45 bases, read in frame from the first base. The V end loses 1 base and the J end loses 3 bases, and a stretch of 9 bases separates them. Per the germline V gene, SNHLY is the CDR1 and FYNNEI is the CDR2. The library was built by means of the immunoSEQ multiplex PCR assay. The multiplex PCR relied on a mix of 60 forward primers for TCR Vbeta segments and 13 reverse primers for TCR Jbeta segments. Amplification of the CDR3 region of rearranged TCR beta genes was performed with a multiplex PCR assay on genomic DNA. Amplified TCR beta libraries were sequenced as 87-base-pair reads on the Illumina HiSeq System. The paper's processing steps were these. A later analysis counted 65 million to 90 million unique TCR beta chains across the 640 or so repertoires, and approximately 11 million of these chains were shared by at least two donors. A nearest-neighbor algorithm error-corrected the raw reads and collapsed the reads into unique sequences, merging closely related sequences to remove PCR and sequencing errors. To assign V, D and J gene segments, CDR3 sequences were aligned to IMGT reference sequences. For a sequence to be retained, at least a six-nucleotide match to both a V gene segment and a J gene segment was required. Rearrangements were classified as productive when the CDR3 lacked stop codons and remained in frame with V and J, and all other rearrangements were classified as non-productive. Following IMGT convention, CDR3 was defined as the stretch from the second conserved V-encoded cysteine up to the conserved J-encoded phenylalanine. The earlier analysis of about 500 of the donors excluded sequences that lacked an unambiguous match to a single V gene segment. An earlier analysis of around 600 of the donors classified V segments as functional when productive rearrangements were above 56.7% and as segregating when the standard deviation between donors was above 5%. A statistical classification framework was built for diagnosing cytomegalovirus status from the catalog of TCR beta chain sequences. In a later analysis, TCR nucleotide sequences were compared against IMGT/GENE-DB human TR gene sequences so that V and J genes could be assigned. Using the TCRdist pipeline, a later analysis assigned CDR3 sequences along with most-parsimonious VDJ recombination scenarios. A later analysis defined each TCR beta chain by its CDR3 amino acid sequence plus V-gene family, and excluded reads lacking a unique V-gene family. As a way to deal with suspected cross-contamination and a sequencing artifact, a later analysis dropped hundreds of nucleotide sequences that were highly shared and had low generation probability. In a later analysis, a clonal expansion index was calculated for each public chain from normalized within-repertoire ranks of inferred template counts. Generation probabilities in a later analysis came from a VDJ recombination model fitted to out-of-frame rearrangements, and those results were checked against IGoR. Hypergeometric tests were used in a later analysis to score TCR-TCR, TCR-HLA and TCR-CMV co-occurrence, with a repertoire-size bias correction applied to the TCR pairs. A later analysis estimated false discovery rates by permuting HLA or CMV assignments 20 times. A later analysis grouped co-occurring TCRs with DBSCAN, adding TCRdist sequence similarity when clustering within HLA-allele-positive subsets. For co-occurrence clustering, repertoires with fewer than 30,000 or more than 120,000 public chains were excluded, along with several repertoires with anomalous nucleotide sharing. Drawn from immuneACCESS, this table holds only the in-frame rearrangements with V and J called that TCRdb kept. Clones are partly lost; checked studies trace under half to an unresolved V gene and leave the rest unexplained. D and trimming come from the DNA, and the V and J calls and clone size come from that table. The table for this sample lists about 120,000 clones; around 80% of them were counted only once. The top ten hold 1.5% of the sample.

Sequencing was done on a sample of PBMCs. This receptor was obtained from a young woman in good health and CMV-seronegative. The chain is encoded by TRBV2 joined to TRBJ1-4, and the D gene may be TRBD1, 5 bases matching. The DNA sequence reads TGTGCCAGCAGTGAAGAGCAGGGTGCTAATGAAAAACTGTTTTTT. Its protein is CASSEEQGANEKLFF.